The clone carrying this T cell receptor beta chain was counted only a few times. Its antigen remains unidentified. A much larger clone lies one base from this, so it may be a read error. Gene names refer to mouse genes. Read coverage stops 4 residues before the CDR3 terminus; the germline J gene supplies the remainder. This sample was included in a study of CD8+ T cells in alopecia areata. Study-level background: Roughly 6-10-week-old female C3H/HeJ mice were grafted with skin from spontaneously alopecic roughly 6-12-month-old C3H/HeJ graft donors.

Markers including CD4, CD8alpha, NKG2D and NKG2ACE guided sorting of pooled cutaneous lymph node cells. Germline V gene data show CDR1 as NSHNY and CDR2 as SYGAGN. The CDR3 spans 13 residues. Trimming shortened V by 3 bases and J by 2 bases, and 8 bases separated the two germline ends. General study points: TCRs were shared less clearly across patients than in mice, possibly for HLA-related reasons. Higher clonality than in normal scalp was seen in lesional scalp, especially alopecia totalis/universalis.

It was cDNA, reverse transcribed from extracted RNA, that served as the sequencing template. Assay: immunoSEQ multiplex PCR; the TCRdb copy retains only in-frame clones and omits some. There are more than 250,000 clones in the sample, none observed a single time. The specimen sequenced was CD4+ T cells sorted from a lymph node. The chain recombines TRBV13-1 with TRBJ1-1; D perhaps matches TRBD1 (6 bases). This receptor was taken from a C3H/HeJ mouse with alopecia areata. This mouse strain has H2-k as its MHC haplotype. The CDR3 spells CASSAGHNTEVFF. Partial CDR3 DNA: TGTGCCAGCAGTGCGGGACACAACACA.